This is a list of T cell receptor beta chains from one sample in a study of T cell responses to AZD1222 COVID-19 vaccine. Clones were sequenced by immunoSEQ multiplex PCR, and TCRdb holds only the in-frame ones, with some missing. The data hold more than 110,000 clones, with 80% to 95% observed a single time. The source was peripheral blood, collected on day 0 of AZD1222 vaccination. The receptors come from an adult in good health. Both conserved end residues are part of each CDR3. D genes are given only for firm matches. Size tells how often a clone was seen (once, few, many) or the class of an expanded clone, and some rows leave it out.

J gene,clone size,V gene,D gene,CDR3 protein,CDR3 DNA
TRBJ1-4,-,TRBV7-6,-,CASSLAGSVGEKLFF,TGTGCCAGCAGCTTAGCAGGGAGTGTGGGTGAAAAACTGTTTTTT
TRBJ2-1,-,TRBV2,-,CASIYRDWRFNEQFF,TGTGCCAGCATTTACCGGGACTGGAGATTCAATGAGCAGTTCTTC
TRBJ2-7,once,TRBV27,TRBD2,CASSLAGGYEQYF,TGTGCCAGCAGTTTAGCGGGAGGCTACGAGCAGTACTTC
TRBJ1-5,few,TRBV7-2,-,CASSRGGAQPNNQPQHF,TGTGCCAGCAGCAGAGGGGGGGCCCAGCCCAATAATCAGCCCCAGCATTTT
TRBJ1-1,-,TRBV5-1,TRBD1,CASSGGTANTEAFF,TGCGCCAGCAGCGGAGGGACAGCGAACACTGAAGCTTTCTTT
TRBJ1-1,few,TRBV18,TRBD1,CASSPSTGDKLNTEAFF,TGTGCCAGCTCACCATCCACAGGGGATAAATTGAACACTGAAGCTTTCTTT
TRBJ2-7,few,TRBV3-1/TRBV3-2,-,CASSQASSYEQYF,TGTGCCAGCAGCCAAGCCTCATCCTACGAGCAGTACTTC
TRBJ1-4,-,TRBV7-9,TRBD1,CASSFLLGTGFEKLFF,TGTGCCAGCAGCTTTTTGCTGGGGACAGGGTTTGAAAAACTGTTTTTT
TRBJ2-1,-,TRBV10-1,-,CASSKDLNEQFF,TGCGCCAGCAGCAAGGACTTGAATGAGCAGTTCTTC
TRBJ2-3,few,TRBV5-4,-,CASSLGPGRPTDTQYF,TGTGCCAGCAGCTTGGGCCCAGGGCGTCCCACAGATACGCAGTATTTT
TRBJ2-7,-,TRBV27,TRBD1,CASSWDRGSVEQYF,TGTGCCAGCAGTTGGGACAGGGGATCCGTCGAGCAGTACTTC
TRBJ1-2,-,TRBV3-1/TRBV3-2,-,CASSQGPLVGGSYGYTF,TGTGCCAGCAGCCAAGGACCCTTAGTAGGAGGGTCATATGGCTACACCTTC
TRBJ2-7,few,TRBV5-4,-,CASSQGNVGSYEQYF,TGTGCCAGCAGCCAGGGGAACGTGGGGTCCTACGAGCAGTACTTC
TRBJ2-1,-,TRBV14,-,CASSQDWGNVYNEQFF,TGTGCCAGCAGCCAAGATTGGGGGAACGTCTACAATGAGCAGTTCTTC
TRBJ2-3,-,TRBV27,TRBD2,CASSLLAGGSPDTQYF,TGTGCCAGCAGTTTATTAGCGGGGGGGTCCCCTGATACGCAGTATTTT
TRBJ1-2,-,TRBV6-5,-,CASSLGTATVNGYTF,TGTGCCAGCAGTCTAGGGACGGCGACGGTTAACGGCTACACCTTC
TRBJ1-2,-,TRBV11-2,TRBD1,CASSQPGQANYGYTF,TGTGCCAGCAGCCAACCGGGACAGGCAAACTATGGCTACACCTTC
TRBJ1-1,few,TRBV5-1,TRBD1,CASSLGTGGPEAFF,TGCGCCAGCAGCTTGGGGACAGGGGGCCCTGAAGCTTTCTTT
TRBJ1-2,-,TRBV5-1,-,CASSLEEGYTF,TGCGCCAGCAGCTTGGAGGAGGGCTACACCTTC
TRBJ2-7,-,TRBV18,-,CASSPQGTVSSYEQYF,TGTGCCAGCTCACCACAGGGGACTGTGAGCTCCTACGAGCAGTACTTC
TRBJ1-5,-,TRBV6-5,-,CASSPTPSVQPQHF,TGTGCCAGCAGTCCCACTCCTTCCGTACAGCCCCAGCATTTT
TRBJ1-1,-,TRBV6-1,-,CASSEAGAAHENTEAFF,TGTGCCAGCAGTGAAGCGGGGGCGGCGCACGAGAACACTGAAGCTTTCTTT
TRBJ1-4,-,TRBV3-1/TRBV3-2,-,CASSPQGREKLFF,TGTGCCAGCAGCCCCCAGGGCCGGGAAAAACTGTTTTTT
TRBJ1-6,-,TRBV5-1,TRBD1,CASSTGDRQGSPLHF,TGCGCCAGCAGCACCGGGGACAGACAGGGTTCACCCCTCCACTTT
TRBJ1-4,-,TRBV6-6,TRBD1,CASSRQGDEKLFF,TGTGCCAGCAGCCGACAGGGGGATGAAAAACTGTTTTTT
TRBJ2-7,-,TRBV6-4,-,CASSAVKRQGPYEQYF,TGTGCCAGCAGTGCAGTAAAAAGGCAGGGACCCTACGAGCAGTACTTC
TRBJ1-2,-,TRBV28,TRBD1,CATGSRGRGYTF,TGTGCCACCGGAAGCAGGGGGCGAGGCTACACCTTC
TRBJ2-2,-,TRBV18,TRBD1,CASSPGTGVGGELFF,TGTGCCAGCTCACCCGGGACAGGGGTCGGCGGGGAGCTGTTTTTT
TRBJ1-1,-,TRBV12-3/TRBV12-4,-,CASSWGGVTEAFF,TGTGCCAGCAGTTGGGGTGGGGTGACTGAAGCTTTCTTT
TRBJ2-1,-,TRBV12-3/TRBV12-4,-,CASSYRVNEQFF,TGTGCCAGCAGTTACAGGGTTAATGAGCAGTTCTTC
TRBJ1-2,once,TRBV15,-,CATSREVWINYGYTF,TGTGCCACCAGCAGAGAAGTATGGATTAACTATGGCTACACCTTC
TRBJ2-5,-,TRBV2,-,CASSEEGVGTQYF,TGTGCCAGCAGTGAAGAAGGGGTCGGGACCCAGTACTTC
TRBJ2-4,-,TRBV11-2,-,CASSLGHSGQDIQYF,TGTGCCAGCAGCCTTGGACATTCCGGGCAGGACATTCAGTACTTC
TRBJ2-2,-,TRBV7-2,TRBD2,CASSSGLATGELFF,TGTGCCAGCAGCTCCGGACTAGCCACCGGGGAGCTGTTTTTT
TRBJ2-7,-,TRBV11-2,TRBD2,CASSLERGSGRATLNEQYF,TGTGCCAGCAGCTTAGAGCGGGGTAGCGGGAGGGCCACCTTAAACGAGCAGTACTTC
TRBJ2-2,-,TRBV6-5,-,CASRPHGGELFF,TGTGCCAGCAGACCACATGGCGGGGAGCTGTTTTTT
TRBJ2-5,-,TRBV9,-,CASSAPFRETQYF,TGTGCCAGCAGCGCCCCTTTCAGAGAGACCCAGTACTTC
TRBJ2-1,-,TRBV4-1,-,CASSLREHNVNEQFF,TGCGCCAGCAGCCTTAGGGAACATAATGTTAATGAGCAGTTCTTC
TRBJ1-5,-,TRBV28,-,CASRGQNQPQHF,TGTGCCAGCCGGGGTCAAAATCAGCCCCAGCATTTT
TRBJ1-5,-,TRBV2,-,CASSKSGQGNQPQHF,TGTGCCAGCAGTAAGAGCGGGCAGGGGAATCAGCCCCAGCATTTT
TRBJ1-2,-,TRBV18,TRBD1,CASSPPPGQGLGYTF,TGTGCCAGCTCACCACCGCCGGGACAGGGATTAGGCTACACCTTC
TRBJ2-7,-,TRBV6-5,-,CASSWTLPHSSGEQYF,TGTGCCAGCAGTTGGACTTTACCCCATTCGTCCGGCGAGCAGTACTTC
TRBJ2-7,-,TRBV20-1,TRBD2,CSARDRGGTYF,TGCAGTGCTAGAGATCGGGGGGGCACGTACTTC
TRBJ1-5,-,TRBV12-3/TRBV12-4,-,CASSRTEGQPQHF,TGTGCCAGCAGTCGGACAGAAGGTCAGCCCCAGCATTTT
TRBJ1-1,-,TRBV10-1,TRBD1,CASSSLTGRLTEAFF,TGCGCCAGCAGTTCCTTGACAGGGCGGTTGACTGAAGCTTTCTTT
TRBJ2-5,-,TRBV12-3/TRBV12-4,-,CASSQETQYF,TGTGCCAGCAGTCAAGAGACCCAGTACTTC
TRBJ1-2,-,TRBV5-1,TRBD1,CASSTTGDYNYGYTF,TGCGCCAGCAGCACAACAGGGGACTATAACTATGGCTACACCTTC
TRBJ1-6,-,TRBV6-2/TRBV6-3,TRBD1,CASSYRDRAGSPLHF,TGTGCCAGCAGTTACCGGGACAGAGCGGGATCACCCCTCCACTTT